The entry that follows covers one T cell receptor (beta chain) sequence. Its antigen is not known. This entry comes from a study of blood T cells in healthy people across ages. Findings of the study overall: Fewer expanded clones and more diversity marked long-lived versus aged donors. Not knowing donor CMV status may have confounded expanded clonotype changes.

For the second PCR, which ran for about 7 to 11 cycles, a sample-barcoded 5' primer and a J-beta primer mix were used. Each cDNA molecule received a tag from a template-switch adaptor that had 12 random nucleotides. TCRdb re-analysed the 5' RACE reads in MiXCR, keeping a single row per CDR3 protein. The repertoire holds around 800,000 distinct CDR3 sequences, with approximately 67% as singletons. The CDR3 is made up of 16 amino acids. The germline V gene encodes CDR1 SGHTA and CDR2 FQGTGA. V lost 0 bases and J 7 bases, leaving 13 bases between the germline ends. Input material: blood. The V and J genes are TRBV7-3 and TRBJ1-6, with D possibly matching TRBD1 (6 bases). The TCR was taken from a man aged 25 to 40 in good health. The CDR3 DNA reads as TGTGCCAGCAGCTTAACGTCGGCGGGGGCGAATTCACCCCTCCACTTT. Encoded protein: CASSLTSAGANSPLHF.